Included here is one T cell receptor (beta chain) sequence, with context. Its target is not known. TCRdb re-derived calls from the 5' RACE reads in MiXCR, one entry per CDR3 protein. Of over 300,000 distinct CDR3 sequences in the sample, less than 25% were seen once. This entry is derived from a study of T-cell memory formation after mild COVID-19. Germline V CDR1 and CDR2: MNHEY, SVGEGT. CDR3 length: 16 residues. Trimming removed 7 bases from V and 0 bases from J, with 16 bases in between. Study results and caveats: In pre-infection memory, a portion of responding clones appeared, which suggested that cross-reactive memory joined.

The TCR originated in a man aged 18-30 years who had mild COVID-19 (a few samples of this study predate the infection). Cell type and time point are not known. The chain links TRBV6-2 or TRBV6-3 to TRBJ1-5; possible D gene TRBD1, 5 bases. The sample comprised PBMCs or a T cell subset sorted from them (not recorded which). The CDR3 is CASNNRGWYSNQPQHF. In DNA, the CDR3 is TGTGCCAGCAACAATAGGGGATGGTATAGCAATCAGCCCCAGCATTTT.